The sequence of this T cell receptor beta chain was determined in a study of PD-1 blockade in classical Hodgkin lymphoma. CDR1 and CDR2 (germline): GTSNPN, SVGIG (reference sequence). Trimming removed 2 bases at V and 3 bases at J, with 10 bases between. This CDR3 has 13 residues. The data were produced by immunoSEQ multiplex PCR, yet TCRdb's version contains in-frame clones alone and is incomplete. The table shows around 100,000 clones, with 75% to 95% occurring only once. Sample time point: cycle 4 day 1 (C4D1), after 5 to 7 weeks of nivolumab. Relapses following autologous stem cell transplantation were seen in all patients, with brentuximab vedotin exposure varying.

The rearrangement uses TRBV30 and TRBJ2-5, with D perhaps given as TRBD1 or TRBD2 (5 bases each). The sequence came from a human donor with classical Hodgkin lymphoma. This material consisted of peripheral blood mononuclear cells (PBMCs), taken before the fourth cycle of nivolumab. As DNA, the CDR3 is TGTGCCTGGAGTCATGGGGGAGAAGAGACCCAGTACTTC. Amino acid sequence: CAWSHGGEETQYF.